The 12 T cell receptor beta chains below were found in one sample sequenced in a study of CD4+ T cells in melanoma. The repertoire was sequenced with immunoSEQ multiplex PCR; TCRdb's copy has only in-frame clones and lacks some. Altogether 15,000 to 20,000 clones are present, more than 70% being singletons, with the ten largest covering about an eighth. Sequenced input: cells from a culture (not recorded whether cultured in vitro). These receptor sequences come from a human donor with melanoma.

V usage is TRBV2 and J usage is TRBJ1-6, with D unclear. The CDR3 has 13 residues. V was pared by 8 bases and J by 7 bases, with 12 bases between. CDR1 and CDR2 (germline): SNHLY, FYNNEI. The DNA of the CDR3 is TGTGCCAGCGTAAACACTTGGAATTCACCCCTCCACTTT. This translates into CASVNTWNSPLHF.

This chain uses TRBV4-1 with TRBJ2-1, with 14 bases identical to TRBD2. V shed 4 bases, J shed 4 bases, and the junction held 6 bases outside the gene matches. Germline CDR1 reads MGHRA; CDR2 reads YSYEKL. This CDR3 is built from 17 residues. CDR3 sequence reads: CASSLRTSGGIYNEQFF. The CDR3 DNA reads as TGCGCCAGCAGCCTTCGGACTAGCGGGGGGATATACAATGAGCAGTTCTTC.

The rearrangement uses TRBV10-3 and TRBJ1-5; D is perhaps TRBD1 (6 bases). Per the germline V gene, CDR1 is ENHRY and CDR2 is SYGVKD. Trimming pared 8 bases from V and 2 bases from J, leaving 22 bases between. The CDR3 sequence is 17 residues long. As DNA, the CDR3 is TGTGCCATCGGCCGGACAGCGGGTGGGGGTGGCAATCAGCCCCAGCATTTT. Amino acid sequence: CAIGRTAGGGGNQPQHF.

The chain links TRBV5-1 to TRBJ2-1; TRBD2 agrees at 13 bases. The CDR3 totals 16 residues. CDR1 is SGHRS and CDR2 is YFSETQ in the germline V gene. The V segment lost 3 bases and the J segment 3 bases; nucleotides outside the gene matches: 3. The CDR3 loop reads CASSWTSGSHYNEQFF. Here the CDR3 DNA reads TGCGCCAGCAGCTGGACTAGCGGGAGCCACTACAATGAGCAGTTCTTC.

The chain employs TRBV11-2 and TRBJ1-1, with D perhaps TRBD1 (6 bases). The V end was cut by 10 bases, the J end by 3 bases, with 18 bases between. The CDR3 contains 14 residues. CDR1 SGHAT and CDR2 FQNNGV come from the germline V gene. Written as DNA, the CDR3 is TGTGCCACCTCCACAGGGATCGGCGACACTGAAGCTTTCTTT. The encoded protein is CATSTGIGDTEAFF. The complete variable domain, with remaining parts taken from reference TRBV11-2 and TRBJ1-1, reads EAGVAQSPRYKIIEKRQSVAFWCNPISGHATLYWYQQILGQGPKLLIQFQNNGVVDDSQLPKDRFSAERLKGVDSTLKIQPAKLEDSAVYLCATSTGIGDTEAFFGQGTRLTVV.

The chain is built from TRBV18 and TRBJ2-7; the match to TRBD1 covers 8 bases. Losses at the gene ends were 2 bases for V and 3 bases for J; bases not matched to a gene: 3. Looked up from germline, CDR1 is KGHSH and CDR2 is LQKENI. This CDR3 has 14 amino acids. The CDR3 sequence: CASSPTGGNYEQYF. The CDR3 DNA reads as TGTGCCAGCTCACCAACAGGGGGGAACTACGAGCAGTACTTC.

The V call is TRBV14, the J call TRBJ2-7; D is ambiguous. The CDR3 loop spans 14 amino acids. V was clipped by 4 bases and J by 2 bases, with 12 bases between them. Germline-derived CDR1 and CDR2 are SGHDN and FVKESK. The DNA for the CDR3 is TGTGCCAGCAGCCCTATCTTCGTCCCCTACGAGCAGTACTTC. Translation: CASSPIFVPYEQYF.

This clone was detected a few times. The V and J genes are TRBV7-9 and TRBJ1-2; the D is unclear. CDR3 length: 11 amino acids. Looked up from germline, CDR1 is SEHNR and CDR2 is FQNEAQ (reference sequence). Trimming cost V 5 bases and J 6 bases, with 7 bases left between them. The CDR3 loop is CASSLTDGYTF. CDR3 sequence (DNA): TGTGCCAGCAGCCTGACGGATGGCTACACCTTC.

The chain couples TRBV4-1 to TRBJ2-3; no reliable D call. This CDR3 has 16 amino acids. Trimming pared 0 bases from V and 5 bases from J, leaving 15 bases between. Germline CDR1 MGHRA, CDR2 YSYEKL. In DNA, the CDR3 is TGCGCCAGCAGCCAAGATTACGGATCTCCGGGAGATACGCAGTATTTT. It translates to CASSQDYGSPGDTQYF.

The sample holds a few counts of this clone. The CDR3: CASSRARSVLTF. The DNA for the CDR3 is TGTGCCAGCAGTCGGGCCCGGTCGGTCCTGACTTTC. This chain uses TRBV2 with TRBJ2-6; D gene uncertain. The V end was cut by 5 bases, the J end by 13 bases, with 12 bases between. The CDR3 totals 12 residues. Germline assignment: CDR1 SNHLY and CDR2 FYNNEI.

This clone was observed a single time. This sequence joins TRBV9 and TRBJ2-4, with D possibly TRBD1 on 6 matching bases. CDR3 length equals 15 residues. The V end was cut by 3 bases, the J end by 2 bases, with 12 bases between. Germline V CDR1 and CDR2: SGDLS, YYNGEE. CDR3 amino acids: CASSGQGQSKNIQYF. The CDR3 DNA is TGTGCCAGCAGCGGGCAGGGGCAGTCCAAAAACATTCAGTACTTC.

The V call is TRBV15, the J call TRBJ2-2; unclear D gene. The CDR3 extends over 13 amino acids. The V end lost 3 bases, the J end lost 10 bases, and 12 bases lay between the germline ends. Per the germline V gene, CDR1 is LNHNV and CDR2 is YYDKDF (reference sequence). CDR3 nucleotides: TGTGCCACCAGCAGCGCGAATGTATTGGAGCTGTTTTTT. Residues: CATSSANVLELFF.